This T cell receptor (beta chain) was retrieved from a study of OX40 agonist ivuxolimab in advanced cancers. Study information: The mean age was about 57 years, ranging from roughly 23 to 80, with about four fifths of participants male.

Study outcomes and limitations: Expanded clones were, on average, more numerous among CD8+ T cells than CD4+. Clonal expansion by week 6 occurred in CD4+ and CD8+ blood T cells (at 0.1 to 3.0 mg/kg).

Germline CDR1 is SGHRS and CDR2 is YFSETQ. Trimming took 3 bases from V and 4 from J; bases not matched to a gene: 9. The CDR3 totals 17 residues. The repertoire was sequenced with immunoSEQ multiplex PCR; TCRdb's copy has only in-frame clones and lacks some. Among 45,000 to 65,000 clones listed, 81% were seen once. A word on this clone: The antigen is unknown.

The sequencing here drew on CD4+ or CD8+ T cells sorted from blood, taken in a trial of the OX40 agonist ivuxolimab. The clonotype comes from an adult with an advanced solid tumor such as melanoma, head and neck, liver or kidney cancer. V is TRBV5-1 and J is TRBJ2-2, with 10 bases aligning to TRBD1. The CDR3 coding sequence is TGCGCCAGCAGCTCCCCAGGGACAGGGGCAGTCACCGGGGAGCTGTTTTTT. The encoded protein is CASSSPGTGAVTGELFF.